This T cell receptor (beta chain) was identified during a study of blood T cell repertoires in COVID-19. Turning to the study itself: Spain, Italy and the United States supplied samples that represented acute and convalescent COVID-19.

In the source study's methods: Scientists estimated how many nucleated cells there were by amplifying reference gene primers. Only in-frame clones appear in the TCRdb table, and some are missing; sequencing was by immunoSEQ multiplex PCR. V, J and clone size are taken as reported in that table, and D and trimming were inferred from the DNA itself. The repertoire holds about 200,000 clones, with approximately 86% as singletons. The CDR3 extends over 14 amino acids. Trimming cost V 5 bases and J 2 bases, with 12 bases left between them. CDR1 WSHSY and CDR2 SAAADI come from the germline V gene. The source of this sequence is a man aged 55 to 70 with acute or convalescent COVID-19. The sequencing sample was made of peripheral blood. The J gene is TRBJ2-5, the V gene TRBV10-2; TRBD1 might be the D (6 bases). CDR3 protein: CASSPGARQETQYF. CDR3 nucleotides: TGCGCCAGCAGTCCAGGGGCCAGACAAGAGACCCAGTACTTC.